One sample yielded the 18 T cell receptor beta chains listed below, sequenced in a study of blood T cell repertoires in COVID-19. The method was immunoSEQ multiplex PCR; TCRdb's version includes in-frame clones alone and lacks a portion of them. This table holds fewer than 250,000 clones, 70% to 90% found once. Sequencing used peripheral blood. These receptors came from a woman between 65 and 79 years old with active or convalescent COVID-19.

This chain joins TRBV5-1 and TRBJ2-1; TRBD1 matches at 10 bases. V was pared by 4 bases and J by 8 bases, with 6 bases of the junction left unmatched. This CDR3 is 14 amino acids long. Germline CDR1 SGHRS, CDR2 YFSETQ. For the CDR3, the DNA is TGCGCCAGCAGCCCCGGACAGGGGGGGGATGAGCAGTTCTTC. Protein product: CASSPGQGGDEQFF. Together with reference TRBV5-1 and TRBJ2-1, the CDR3 gives the full variable domain: KAGVTQTPRYLIKTRGQQVTLSCSPISGHRSVSWYQQTPGQGLQFLFEYFSETQRNKGNFPGRFSGRQFSNSRSEMNVSTLELGDSALYLCASSPGQGGDEQFFGPGTRLTVL.

The rearrangement links TRBV27 to TRBJ2-1; 7 bases fit TRBD1. Unmatched junction bases numbered 6, after V lost 3 bases and J lost 10 bases. This CDR3 contains 13 residues. Germline V CDR1 and CDR2: MNHEY, SMNVEV (reference sequence). CDR3 nucleotides: TGTGCCAGCAGTTTGGACAGGAGGTGGGAGCAGTTCTTC. It codes for CASSLDRRWEQFF.

The chain uses TRBV25-1 and TRBJ2-3; D ambiguous. CDR1 and CDR2 (germline): MGHDK, SYGVNS. The CDR3 runs 13 residues. The ends were cut back, 4 bases at V and 6 bases at J, with 11 bases in the middle. The DNA of the CDR3 is TGTGCCAGCAGTGGGTTGGGCGTGGATACGCAGTATTTT. This sequence encodes CASSGLGVDTQYF.

The J gene is TRBJ1-1, the V gene TRBV18, with no clear D. There are 15 residues in the CDR3. V was cut by 6 bases and J by 0 bases, with 14 bases left in between. Germline-derived CDR1 and CDR2 are KGHSH and LQKENI. CDR3 sequence reads: CASSLVGPMNTEAFF. The CDR3 DNA reads TGTGCCAGCTCCCTAGTAGGCCCCATGAACACTGAAGCTTTCTTT.

The genes are TRBV9 and TRBJ1-3; D gene uncertain. V was clipped by 1 base and J by 0 bases, with 14 bases between them. CDR3 length equals 17 residues. Germline loops: CDR1 SGDLS, CDR2 YYNGEE. CDR3: CASSVLTAGGSGNTIYF. In DNA, the CDR3 is TGTGCCAGCAGCGTACTCACGGCCGGCGGCTCTGGAAACACCATATATTTT.

The genes are TRBV5-1 and TRBJ1-2; 7 nucleotides line up with TRBD1. The trim removed 4 bases at V and 2 bases at J, leaving 17 bases unmatched. The CDR3 sequence is 18 residues long. From germline, CDR1 is SGHRS and CDR2 YFSETQ. This CDR3 is CASSGVWSGQDSNYGYTF. The CDR3 DNA is TGCGCCAGCAGCGGGGTCTGGTCTGGACAGGACTCCAACTATGGCTACACCTTC.

V is TRBV5-1 and J is TRBJ2-1, with D possibly matching TRBD1 (5 bases). Germline V gene data show CDR1 as SGHRS and CDR2 as YFSETQ. The V and J ends lost 1 base and 2 bases respectively, with 10 bases between them. The length of the CDR3 is 15 residues. CDR3: CASSLQGSAYNEQFF. CDR3 bases: TGCGCCAGCAGCTTGCAGGGATCGGCCTACAATGAGCAGTTCTTC.

The rearrangement joins TRBV28 to TRBJ2-7; perhaps TRBD1 as D (6 bases). CDR3 length equals 15 residues. The germline V gene has CDR1 MDHEN and CDR2 SYDVKM. The V and J ends lost 1 base and 1 base respectively, with 11 bases between them. CDR3 protein: CASSLLDGQSYEQYF. In nucleotides, the CDR3 is TGTGCCAGCAGTTTATTGGATGGACAGTCCTACGAGCAGTACTTC.

This chain joins TRBV3-1 (or the pseudogene TRBV3-2) and TRBJ2-3; 7 bases line up with TRBD1. Germline lookup yields CDR1 LGHDT and CDR2 YNNKEL (reference sequence). V shed 5 bases and J 3 bases; nucleotides not matched to a gene: 11. The CDR3 has 16 residues. CDR3 region: CASSSRSSGGTDTQYF. Here the CDR3 DNA reads TGTGCCAGCAGCTCCCGTAGCTCAGGGGGAACAGATACGCAGTATTTT.

The gene calls are TRBV13 and TRBJ2-7; 7 bases match TRBD1. Losses at the gene ends were 6 bases for V and 5 bases for J; bases not matched to a gene: 10. The germline V gene has CDR1 PRHDT and CDR2 FYEKMQ (reference sequence). CDR3 length: 14 amino acids. This CDR3 reads CASSSGTVMNEQYF. Written as DNA, the CDR3 is TGTGCCAGCAGTTCCGGGACAGTGATGAACGAGCAGTACTTC.

This clone was detected once. The chain has TRBV12-3 or TRBV12-4 and TRBJ1-1, with 7 positions matching TRBD1. The CDR3 covers 13 residues. The ends lost 5 bases at V and 12 bases at J; junction bases unmatched: 12. CDR3 in amino acids: CASSLVETGASFF. The CDR3 DNA sequence: TGTGCCAGCAGTCTGGTCGAAACAGGGGCATCTTTCTTT.

This chain uses TRBV29-1 with TRBJ1-1; D ambiguous. V dropped 4 bases and J dropped 5 bases, with 8 bases sitting between them. In germline, CDR1 is SQVTM, CDR2 ANQGSEA. The CDR3 has 11 amino acids. This CDR3 is CSVVEWTEAFF. CDR3 DNA sequence: TGCAGCGTTGTGGAGTGGACTGAAGCTTTCTTT.

V gene TRBV4-2 combines with J gene TRBJ1-2; 9 bases fit TRBD1. The CDR3 length is 14 residues. CDR1 LGHNA and CDR2 YNFKEQ come from the germline V gene. The V and J ends lost 1 base and 9 bases, in that order; junction bases with no gene match: 6. The CDR3 DNA follows: TGTGCCAGCAGCCAAGGGGACAGGGCGGGTAGCTACACCTTC. As protein: CASSQGDRAGSYTF.

V gene TRBV7-2 combines with J gene TRBJ1-1; D gene uncertain. This CDR3 spans 13 amino acids. Germline values: CDR1 SGHTA, CDR2 FQGNSA. V lost 5 bases, J lost 0 bases, and 7 bases lay in between. This CDR3 reads CASSENMNTEAFF. DNA of the CDR3: TGTGCCAGCAGCGAAAACATGAACACTGAAGCTTTCTTT.

This sequence joins TRBV15 and TRBJ2-7; 8 bases are shared with TRBD1. This CDR3 region has 14 residues. The germline V gene has CDR1 LNHNV and CDR2 YYDKDF (reference sequence). V lost 5 bases and J lost 4; bases outside the gene matches: 7. The CDR3 region has the DNA TGTGCCACCAGCTCTCGCAACAGGGGGTACGAGCAGTACTTC. Its protein product is CATSSRNRGYEQYF. Combining the CDR3 with reference TRBV15 and TRBJ2-7 gives the whole variable domain DAMVIQNPRYQVTQFGKPVTLSCSQTLNHNVMYWYQQKSSQAPKLLFHYYDKDFNNEADTPDNFQSRRPNTSFCFLDIRSPGLGDTAMYLCATSSRNRGYEQYFGPGTRLTVT.

The chain links TRBV7-8 to TRBJ1-1; 7 nucleotides match TRBD1. This CDR3 region has 14 residues. Germline assignment: CDR1 SGHVS and CDR2 FQNEAQ. The V gene end was trimmed by 0 bases and the J gene end by 12 bases; junction bases not matched to a gene: 10. CDR3 in amino acids: CASSLAQGVRTTFF. The CDR3 DNA is TGTGCCAGCAGCTTAGCTCAGGGGGTCCGTACGACTTTCTTT.

The V gene is TRBV6-5, the J gene TRBJ2-1, with D perhaps TRBD2 (5 bases). Germline CDR1 is MNHEY and CDR2 is SVGAGI. This CDR3 spans 15 amino acids. V was clipped by 0 bases and J by 4 bases, with 10 bases between them. Written as DNA, the CDR3 is TGTGCCAGCAGTTACTCGGGAGTTGAGTACAATGAGCAGTTCTTC. It yields the protein CASSYSGVEYNEQFF.

In DNA, the CDR3 is TGTGCCAGCAGTTACTCGACCCTCGCGACAGGTTTAAACTACGAGCAGTACTTC. This translates into CASSYSTLATGLNYEQYF. The chain is built from TRBV6-2 or TRBV6-3 and TRBJ2-7; a possible D gene is TRBD1 (6 bases). The length of the CDR3 is 18 residues. Germline CDR1 MNHEY, CDR2 SVGEGT. V was shortened by 0 bases and J by 3 bases, with 21 bases between the two germline ends.